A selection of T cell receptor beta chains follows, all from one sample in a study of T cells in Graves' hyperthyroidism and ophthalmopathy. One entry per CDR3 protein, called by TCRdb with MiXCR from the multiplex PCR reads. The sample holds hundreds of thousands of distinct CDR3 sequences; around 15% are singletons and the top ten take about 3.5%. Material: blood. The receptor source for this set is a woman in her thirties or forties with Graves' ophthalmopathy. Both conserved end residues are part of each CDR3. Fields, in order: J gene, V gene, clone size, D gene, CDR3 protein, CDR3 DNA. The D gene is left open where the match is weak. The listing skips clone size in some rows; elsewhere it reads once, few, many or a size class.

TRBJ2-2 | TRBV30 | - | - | CAWSVGQKTGELFF | TGTGCCTGGAGTGTTGGGCAGAAAACCGGGGAGCTGTTTTTT
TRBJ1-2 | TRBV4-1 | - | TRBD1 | CASSQLGQLYGYTF | TGCGCCAGCAGCCAATTGGGACAGCTCTATGGCTACACCTTC
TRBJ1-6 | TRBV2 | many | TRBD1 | CASSDRTGGFSPLHF | TGTGCCAGCAGTGACCGGACAGGGGGATTTTCACCCCTCCACTTT
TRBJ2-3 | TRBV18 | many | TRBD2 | CASSPTGTSGTDTQYF | TGTGCCAGCTCACCAACGGGGACTAGCGGCACAGATACGCAGTATTTT
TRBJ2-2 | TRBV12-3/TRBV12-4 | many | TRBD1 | CASCLQGANTGELFF | TGTGCCAGTTGCCTCCAGGGGGCGAACACCGGGGAGCTGTTTTTT
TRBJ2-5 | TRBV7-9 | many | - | CASSLPRAGGETQYF | TGTGCCAGCAGCTTACCCCGGGCAGGCGGTGAGACCCAGTACTTC
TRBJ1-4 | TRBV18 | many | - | CASSPGEGRHEKLFF | TGTGCCAGCTCACCCGGGGAGGGACGTCATGAAAAACTGTTTTTT
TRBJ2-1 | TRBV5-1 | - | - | CASSLSGHMLVQLDLTEQFF | TGCGCCAGCAGCTTGTCAGGGCACATGTTAGTTCAACTGGATTTGACTGAGCAGTTCTTC
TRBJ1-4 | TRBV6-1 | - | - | CASRVQGRNEKLFF | TGTGCCAGCAGAGTACAGGGCAGGAATGAAAAACTGTTTTTT
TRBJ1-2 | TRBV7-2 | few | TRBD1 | CASSKRQGSIPGYTF | TGTGCCAGCAGCAAAAGACAGGGGTCGATCCCCGGCTACACCTTC
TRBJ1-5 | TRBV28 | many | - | CASSLGHQPQHF | TGTGCCAGCAGCTTAGGGCATCAGCCCCAGCATTTT
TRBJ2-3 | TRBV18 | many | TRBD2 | CASSQTSGGVGDTQYF | TGTGCCAGCTCCCAGACTAGCGGGGGGGTCGGCGATACGCAGTATTTT
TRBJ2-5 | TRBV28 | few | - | CASITGAGVQETQYF | TGTGCCAGCATCACGGGGGCAGGGGTCCAAGAGACCCAGTACTTC